The 4 T cell receptor beta chains below all came from one sample that was sequenced in a study of T cell responses to AZD1222 COVID-19 vaccine. The data were produced by immunoSEQ multiplex PCR, yet TCRdb's version contains in-frame clones alone and is incomplete. This table holds tens of thousands of clones, around nine tenths found once. The sequencing here drew on peripheral blood, taken 28 days after the second AZD1222 dose. All receptors come from an adult who received the AZD1222 COVID-19 vaccine.

CDR3 loop: CASSTPEESSTEAFF. CDR3 nucleotide sequence: TGTGCCAGCAGCACCCCCGAGGAATCGAGTACTGAAGCTTTCTTT. The genes are TRBV12-1 and TRBJ1-1. TRBV12-1 is annotated as a pseudogene. This CDR3 has 15 residues.

The DNA of the CDR3 is TGCAGCGGAGTAGGCGTATCTGGAAACACCATATATTTT. It yields the protein CSGVGVSGNTIYF. This chain links TRBV29-1 with TRBJ1-3; D gene ambiguous. Germline values: CDR1 SQVTM, CDR2 ANQGSEA. This CDR3 has 13 residues. Trimming took 7 bases from V and 1 from J, leaving 11 bases between them. Full variable domain (remainder filled in from reference TRBV29-1 and TRBJ1-3): SAVISQKPSRDICQRGTSLTIQCQVDSQVTMMFWYRQQPGQSLTLIATANQGSEATYESGFVIDKFPISRPNLTFSTLTVSNMSPEDSSIYLCSGVGVSGNTIYFGEGSWLTVV.

The chain recombines TRBV7-9 with TRBJ2-1; 7 bases match TRBD1. The CDR3 length is 15 residues. V lost 2 bases to trimming and J lost 4 bases; unmatched junction nucleotides: 5. CDR1 SEHNR and CDR2 FQNEAQ come from the germline V gene (reference sequence). The CDR3 region is CASSLPTGIYNEQFF. CDR3 sequence (DNA): TGTGCCAGCAGCTTACCGACAGGGATTTACAATGAGCAGTTCTTC.

The V call is TRBV18, the J call TRBJ2-7, with 7 nucleotides matching TRBD1. The germline CDR1 and CDR2 sequences are KGHSH and LQKENI. The V gene end was trimmed by 1 base and the J gene end by 2 bases; junction bases not matched to a gene: 2. CDR3 length equals 14 residues. The CDR3 loop reads CASSPLGQAYEQYV. The DNA of the CDR3 is TGTGCCAGCTCACCACTTGGACAGGCCTACGAGCAGTACGTC.